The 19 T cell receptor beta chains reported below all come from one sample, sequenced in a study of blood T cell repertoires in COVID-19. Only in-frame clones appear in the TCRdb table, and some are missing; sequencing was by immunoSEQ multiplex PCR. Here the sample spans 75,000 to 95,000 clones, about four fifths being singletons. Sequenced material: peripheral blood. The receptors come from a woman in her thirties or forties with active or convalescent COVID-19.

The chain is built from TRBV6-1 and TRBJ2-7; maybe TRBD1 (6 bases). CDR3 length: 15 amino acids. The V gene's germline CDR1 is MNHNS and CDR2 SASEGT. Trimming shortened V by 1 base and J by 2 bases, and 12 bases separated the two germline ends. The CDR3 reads CASSEEGDSPYEQYF. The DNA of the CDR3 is TGTGCCAGCAGTGAAGAGGGGGATTCTCCCTACGAGCAGTACTTC.

The CDR3 loop is CASRGQGGYGYTF. The CDR3 DNA follows: TGTGCCAGCCGGGGACAGGGAGGCTATGGCTACACCTTC. V is TRBV28 and J is TRBJ1-2; 9 bases are a match to TRBD1. The CDR3 contains 13 residues. Per germline, CDR1 MDHEN and CDR2 SYDVKM. Trimming took 8 bases from V and 4 from J; bases not matched to a gene: 5.

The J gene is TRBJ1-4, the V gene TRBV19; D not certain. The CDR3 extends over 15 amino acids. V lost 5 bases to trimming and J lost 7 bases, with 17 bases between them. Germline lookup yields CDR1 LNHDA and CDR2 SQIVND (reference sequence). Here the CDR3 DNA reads TGTGCCAGTAGTCCTAGCCAGGCAGTTCGTGAAAAACTGTTTTTT. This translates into CASSPSQAVREKLFF.

CDR3 in amino acids: CASSLWGQGPTDTQYF. The CDR3 nucleotides read TGTGCCAGCAGCTTATGGGGACAGGGCCCCACAGATACGCAGTATTTT. The V call is TRBV7-6, the J call TRBJ2-3; 9 nucleotides agree with TRBD1. J lost 2 bases, V lost 2 bases, and 5 bases had no gene match. Germline loops: CDR1 SGHVS, CDR2 FNYEAQ. The CDR3 extends over 16 amino acids.

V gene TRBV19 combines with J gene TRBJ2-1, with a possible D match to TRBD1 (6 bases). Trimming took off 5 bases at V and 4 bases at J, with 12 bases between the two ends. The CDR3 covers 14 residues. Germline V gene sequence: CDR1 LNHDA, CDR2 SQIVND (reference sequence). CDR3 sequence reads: CASSAGDVYNEQFF. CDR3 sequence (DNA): TGTGCCAGTAGTGCAGGGGACGTGTACAATGAGCAGTTCTTC.

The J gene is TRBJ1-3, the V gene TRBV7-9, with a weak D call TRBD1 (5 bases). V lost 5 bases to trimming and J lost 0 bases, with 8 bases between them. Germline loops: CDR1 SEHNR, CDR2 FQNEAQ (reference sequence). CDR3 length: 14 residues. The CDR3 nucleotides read TGTGCCAGCAGCCCGGGACTCTCTGGAAACACCATATATTTT. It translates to CASSPGLSGNTIYF.

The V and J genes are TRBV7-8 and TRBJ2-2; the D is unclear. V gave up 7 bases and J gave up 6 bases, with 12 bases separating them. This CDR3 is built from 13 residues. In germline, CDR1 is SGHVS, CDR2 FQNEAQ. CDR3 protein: CASTPLKAGELFF. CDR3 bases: TGTGCCAGCACCCCACTAAAAGCCGGGGAGCTGTTTTTT.

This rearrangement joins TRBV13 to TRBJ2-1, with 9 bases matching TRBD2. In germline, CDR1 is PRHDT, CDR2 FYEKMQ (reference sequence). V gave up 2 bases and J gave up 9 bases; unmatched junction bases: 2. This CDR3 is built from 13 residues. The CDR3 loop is CASSLRTSVEQFF. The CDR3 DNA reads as TGTGCCAGCAGCTTACGGACTAGCGTTGAGCAGTTCTTC.

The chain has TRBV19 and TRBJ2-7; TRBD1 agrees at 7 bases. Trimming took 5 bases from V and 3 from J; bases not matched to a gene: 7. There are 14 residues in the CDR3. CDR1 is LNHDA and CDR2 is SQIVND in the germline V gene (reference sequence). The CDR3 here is CASSLRDSLYEQYF. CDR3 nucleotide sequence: TGTGCCAGTAGTCTCCGGGACAGCCTCTACGAGCAGTACTTC.

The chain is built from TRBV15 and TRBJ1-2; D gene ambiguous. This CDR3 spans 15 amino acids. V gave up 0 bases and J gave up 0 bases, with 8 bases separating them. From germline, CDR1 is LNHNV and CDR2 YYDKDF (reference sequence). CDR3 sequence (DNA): TGTGCCACCAGCAGAGATGGAGTCCCTAACTATGGCTACACCTTC. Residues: CATSRDGVPNYGYTF.

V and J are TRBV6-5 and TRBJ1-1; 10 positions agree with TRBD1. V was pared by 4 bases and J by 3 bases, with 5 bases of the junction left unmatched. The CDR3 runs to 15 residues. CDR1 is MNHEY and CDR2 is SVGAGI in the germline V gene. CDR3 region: CASSSGQGGDTEAFF. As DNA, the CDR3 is TGTGCCAGCAGTTCCGGACAGGGGGGGGACACTGAAGCTTTCTTT.

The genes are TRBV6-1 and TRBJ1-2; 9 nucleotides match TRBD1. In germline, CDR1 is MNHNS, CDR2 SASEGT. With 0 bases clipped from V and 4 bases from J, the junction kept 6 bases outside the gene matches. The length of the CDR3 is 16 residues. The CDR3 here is CASSEAFGQGTYGYTF. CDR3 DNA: TGTGCCAGCAGTGAAGCGTTCGGACAGGGGACCTATGGCTACACCTTC.

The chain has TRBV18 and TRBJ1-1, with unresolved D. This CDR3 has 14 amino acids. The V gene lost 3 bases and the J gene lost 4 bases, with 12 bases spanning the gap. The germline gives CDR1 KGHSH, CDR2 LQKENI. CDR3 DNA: TGTGCCAGCTCACCTCTAGGTCTGCTCACTGAAGCTTTCTTT. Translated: CASSPLGLLTEAFF.

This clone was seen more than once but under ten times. CDR3 residues: CASSREMTGNYGYTF. The CDR3 coding sequence is TGTGCCAGCAGTCGAGAAATGACAGGGAACTATGGCTACACCTTC. The rearrangement joins TRBV6-4 to TRBJ1-2; 7 bases match TRBD1. Germline loops: CDR1 MRHNA, CDR2 SNTAGT. CDR3 length equals 15 residues. V shed 5 bases and J 2 bases; nucleotides not matched to a gene: 8.

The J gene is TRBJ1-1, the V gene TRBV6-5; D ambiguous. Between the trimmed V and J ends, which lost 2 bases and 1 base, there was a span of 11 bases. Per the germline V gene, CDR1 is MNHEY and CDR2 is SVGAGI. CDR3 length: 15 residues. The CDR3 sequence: CASSYGRRPNTEAFF. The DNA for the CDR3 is TGTGCCAGCAGTTACGGGAGGCGCCCGAACACTGAAGCTTTCTTT.

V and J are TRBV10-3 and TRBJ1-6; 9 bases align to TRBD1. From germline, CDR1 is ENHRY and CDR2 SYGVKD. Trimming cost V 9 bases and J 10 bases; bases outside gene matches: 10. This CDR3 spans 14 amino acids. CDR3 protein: CAIYSGQGGSPLHF. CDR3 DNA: TGTGCCATATATTCGGGACAGGGTGGGTCACCCCTCCACTTT.

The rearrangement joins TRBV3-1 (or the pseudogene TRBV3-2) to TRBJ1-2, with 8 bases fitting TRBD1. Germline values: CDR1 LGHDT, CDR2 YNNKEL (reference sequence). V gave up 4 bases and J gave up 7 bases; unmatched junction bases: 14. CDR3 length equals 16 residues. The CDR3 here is CASSRSGQAFFSGYTF. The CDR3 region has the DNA TGTGCCAGCAGCCGCTCGGGACAGGCTTTTTTCTCTGGCTACACCTTC.

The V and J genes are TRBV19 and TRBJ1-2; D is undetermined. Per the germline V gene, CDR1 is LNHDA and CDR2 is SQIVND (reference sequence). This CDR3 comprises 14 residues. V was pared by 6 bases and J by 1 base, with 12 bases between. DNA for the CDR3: TGTGCCAGTAGCGACACCTCCTATAACTATGGCTACACCTTC. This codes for CASSDTSYNYGYTF.

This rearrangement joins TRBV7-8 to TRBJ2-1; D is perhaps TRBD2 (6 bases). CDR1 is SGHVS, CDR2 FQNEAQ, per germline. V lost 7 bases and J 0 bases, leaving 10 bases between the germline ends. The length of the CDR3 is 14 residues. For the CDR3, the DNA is TGTGCCAGCATGCGGGGCGGCTCCTACAATGAGCAGTTCTTC. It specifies CASMRGGSYNEQFF.